The clone carrying this T cell receptor beta chain was seen only a few times. Its target is not known. This entry belongs to a study of neurological immune-mediated disorders. General study points: Because no CDR3 amino acid sequences were shared across subjects by expanded clones, private repertoires were suggested in all groups. Phylogenetic analysis grouped 18 of 34 multiple sclerosis patients' repertoires together, suggesting a possible repertoire signature.

The V gene end was trimmed by 1 base and the J gene end by 1 base; junction bases not matched to a gene: 2. The CDR3 contains 16 residues. From germline, CDR1 is SGHTA and CDR2 FQGNSA. The making of cDNA relied on 5'RACE with 10-nucleotide random UMIs. Via MiXCR, TCRdb re-called the 5' RACE reads, giving one row per CDR3 protein. The sample has about 46,000 distinct CDR3 sequences, less than 5% seen once. The source of this sequence is a woman aged 55-70 years with multiple sclerosis. The sample comprised PBMCs. J is TRBJ2-7 and V is TRBV7-2; TRBD2 matches at 12 bases. The CDR3 sequence is CASSLEGTSGSYEQYF. DNA for the CDR3: TGTGCCAGCAGCTTAGAAGGGACTAGCGGGTCCTACGAGCAGTACTTC.